This TCR beta chain was sequenced for a study of naive and memory T cell subsets (dated by TCRdb to about 2017). A note on the overall study: Sorted naive and memory T cell subsets from peripheral blood were analyzed in the study using a UMI-based, open-source pipeline for TCR alpha and beta sequencing. RNA was DNase-treated and reverse transcribed with TCR constant-region primers, mostly using SuperScript III. IgG serology results and the functional CMV T cell responses were in complete agreement.

Inclusive of the bounding cysteine and phenylalanine, the CDR3 is 13 residues long. This entry keeps only the CDR3 DNA: 39 bases, framed from base 1. V lost 6 bases and J lost 3 bases; the stretch between them is 13 bases long. The germline V gene supplies CDR1 SGHRS and CDR2 YFSETQ. This clonotype was recorded a few times. There is no known antigen for this receptor. Base qualities were left out, and no much larger clone turns up one base away. Points the paper makes about the study in general: No ground truth was available to validate the repertoire findings for the naive and memory subsets. After error correction, over 90% of naive TCR sequences appeared only once, giving much steeper abundance distributions than memory subsets. Gini index rose and Shannon and inverse Simpson diversity fell from naive through CM, EM and EMRA in both CD4 and CD8 cells. Single alpha or beta chain sequences, rather than paired alpha/beta receptors, were used to define clonotypes. TCR abundance followed a power law whose exponent differed between naive and memory subsets but was consistent across the three individuals. RNA-based TCR counts may be affected by expression changes linked to T cell activation and differentiation.

Libraries were constructed by UMI-ligation and nested PCR. The beta constant-region primer consisted of an equimolar mixture of two oligonucleotides that together covered TRBC1 and TRBC2. The ligated cDNA went through four rounds of PCR with nested alpha and beta constant-region primers together with the SP2 primer. A single-stranded oligonucleotide bearing the SP2 primer plus a 12-nucleotide UMI was ligated onto the 3' end of the cDNA by T4 RNA ligase 1. Incubation of the ligation reaction lasted roughly 18-24 hours at 16 degrees C. PCR2 was typically run as a SYBR Green qPCR and stopped at a predetermined threshold to prevent over-amplification. Every purification after the first one was done using Agencourt AMPure XP magnetic beads. Libraries were quantified by Qubit and checked on a TapeStation, with a main peak expected near 650 bp. Sequencing of the pooled libraries was done on an Illumina MiSeq using v2 2x251 paired-end kits, which typically yielded roughly 0.95-2.3 million reads per sample. Each sample's library went into the pool at roughly 4.4 nM, and about 4.5-8% PhiX was added to help with cluster recognition. In the source study's methods: Using tag matching that tolerated one base-pair mismatch, Decombinator assigned V and J genes to FASTQ reads that had been processed by Demultiplexor. UMIs were used by Collapsinator to correct both sequencing errors and frequency errors arising from PCR heterogeneity. CDR3Translator translated TCRs and extracted CDR3s from the conserved cysteine to the FGXG phenylalanine, flagging non-productive sequences. Repertoires were subsampled to equal numbers of UMI-defined TCRs before Gini, Shannon entropy and inverse Simpson indices were calculated. Power-law fits to clonotype abundance distributions were performed by maximum likelihood within the linear range. On one naive CD8 sample, the pipeline and MIGEC gave similar UMI counts, unique TCR numbers and clonal distributions. The repertoires were searched for 7,322 CMV-associated CDR3 sequences that had been compiled from VDJdb and a published dataset. The public reads were quality trimmed at Q25 with fastp and then assembled into clones with MiXCR by TCRdb, keeping productive beta chains. Rows with one shared CDR3 protein collapse into an entry with the most common genes and DNA. The V and J calls were determined by TCRdb, not by the authors. For this sample there are 95,000 to 150,000 distinct CDR3 sequences; 35% to 45% appear just once. The ten largest account for 0.75% to 1% of the sample.

TCR alpha and beta chain libraries were amplified separately from the second PCR step onward. The CMV status of each donor was determined by measuring IFNgamma production from CD4+ T cells after fresh PBMCs had been stimulated overnight with CMV viral lysate. Miltenyi beads were used first to positively select CD4 T cells, and CD8 T cells were then positively selected from the CD4-negative fraction. Cells were stained for CD3, CD4, CD8, CD45RA, CD27 and a live/dead dye and were sorted on a BD Aria II into four subsets based on CD45RA and CD27. Blood was obtained from a few healthy volunteers, and the blood from each volunteer was fractionated into CD4 and CD8 T cells and subsequently into four differentiation subsets. Approximately 120 ml of peripheral blood was drawn per donor, and PBMC were isolated by Ficoll-Paque PLUS density-gradient centrifugation. Sorted cells were lysed in RLT buffer, and RNA was extracted with a Qiagen RNeasy kit and stored at -80°C.

Material for sequencing was central memory CD4+ T cells from blood. In light of the paper, this sample's cell subset or site label describes: central memory, CD45RA- CD27+. The chain joins TRBV5-1 to TRBJ2-7; TRBD1 is a possible D gene, resting on 7 matching bases. The sequence came from a human donor in good health. The base sequence is TGCGCCAGCAACCCAGGGGGGAACTACGAGCAGTACTTC. Translation gives CASNPGGNYEQYF.